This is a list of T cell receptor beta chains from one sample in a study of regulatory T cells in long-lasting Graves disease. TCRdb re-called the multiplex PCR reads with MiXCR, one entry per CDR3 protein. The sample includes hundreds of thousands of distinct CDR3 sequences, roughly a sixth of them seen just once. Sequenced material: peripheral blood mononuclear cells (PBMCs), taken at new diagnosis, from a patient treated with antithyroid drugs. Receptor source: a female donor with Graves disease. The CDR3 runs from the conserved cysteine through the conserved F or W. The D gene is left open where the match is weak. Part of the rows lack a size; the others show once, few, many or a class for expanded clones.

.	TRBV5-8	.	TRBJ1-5	CASSLVLLNQPQHF	TGTGCCAGCAGCTTGGTCCTTCTAAATCAGCCCCAGCATTTT
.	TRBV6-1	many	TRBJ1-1	CASREQGGGTEAFF	TGTGCCAGCAGGGAACAGGGTGGAGGCACTGAAGCTTTCTTT
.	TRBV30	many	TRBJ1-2	CAWSANYGYTF	TGTGCCTGGAGTGCTAACTATGGCTACACCTTC
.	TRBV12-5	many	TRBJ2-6	CASGMTGGSNVLTF	TGTGCTAGTGGAATGACAGGAGGTTCCAACGTCCTGACTTTC
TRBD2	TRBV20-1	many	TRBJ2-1	CSASGLDYNEQFF	TGCAGTGCTTCGGGACTAGATTACAATGAGCAGTTCTTC
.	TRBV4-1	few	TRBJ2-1	CASSSPLTRYNEQFF	TGCGCCAGCAGCTCCCCTTTGACACGCTACAATGAGCAGTTCTTC
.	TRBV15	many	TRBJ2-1	CATSRVLQVGHNEQFF	TGTGCCACCAGCAGAGTACTCCAGGTGGGGCACAATGAGCAGTTCTTC
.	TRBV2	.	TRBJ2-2	CASGAVPDTGELFF	TGTGCCAGCGGAGCAGTCCCGGACACCGGGGAGCTGTTTTTT
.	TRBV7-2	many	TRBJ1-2	CASSLDGYTF	TGTGCCAGCAGTTTGGATGGCTACACCTTC
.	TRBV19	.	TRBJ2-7	CASSTRTEDEQYF	TGTGCCAGTAGTACCCGGACGGAGGACGAGCAGTACTTC
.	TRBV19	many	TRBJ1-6	CASSIDPKGSSPLHF	TGTGCCAGTAGTATAGATCCGAAAGGGAGCTCACCCCTCCACTTT
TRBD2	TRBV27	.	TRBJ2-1	CASSLSGPRVAGRNEQFF	TGTGCCAGCAGTTTATCTGGGCCTCGGGTAGCGGGAAGAAATGAGCAGTTCTTC
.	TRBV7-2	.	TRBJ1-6	CASSQRGGSKSPLHF	TGTGCCAGCAGCCAAAGAGGGGGGTCGAAATCACCCCTCCACTTT
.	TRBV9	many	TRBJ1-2	CASSGSAGDSYGYTF	TGTGCCAGCAGCGGGTCGGCAGGGGATAGCTATGGCTACACCTTC
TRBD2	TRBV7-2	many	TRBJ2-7	CASSLVSQGEMIAGDYEQYF	TGTGCCAGCAGCTTAGTCTCCCAGGGGGAGATGATAGCGGGGGACTACGAGCAGTACTTC
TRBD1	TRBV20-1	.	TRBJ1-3	CSARGQRSGNTIYF	TGCAGTGCTAGGGGACAGCGCTCTGGAAACACCATATATTTT
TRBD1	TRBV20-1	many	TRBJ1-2	CSARDRTYGYTF	TGCAGTGCTAGGGACAGGACCTATGGCTACACCTTC
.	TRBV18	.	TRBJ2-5	CASSQTDSQETQYF	TGTGCCAGCTCACAAACAGACTCACAAGAGACCCAGTACTTC
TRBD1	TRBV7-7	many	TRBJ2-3	CASSSAGTGWYF	TGTGCCAGCAGTTCGGCCGGGACAGGGTGGTATTTT
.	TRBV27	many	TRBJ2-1	CASSPRLEQFF	TGTGCCAGCAGCCCTCGGCTTGAGCAGTTCTTC
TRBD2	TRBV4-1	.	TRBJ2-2	CASSQGTSGDGELFF	TGCGCCAGCAGCCAAGGGACTAGCGGGGACGGGGAGCTGTTTTTT
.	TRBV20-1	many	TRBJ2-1	CSVGGLDPYNEQFF	TGCAGTGTAGGGGGGCTAGACCCCTACAATGAGCAGTTCTTC
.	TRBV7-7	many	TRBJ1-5	CASRTSTGPFSNQPQHF	TGTGCCAGCAGGACCTCGACAGGTCCTTTTAGCAATCAGCCCCAGCATTTT